What follows describes a single TCR beta chain. The antigen remains unidentified. The data derive from a study of T cells in Graves' hyperthyroidism and ophthalmopathy. General study findings and limits: The blood repertoire included most of the expanded thyroid clonotypes above 0.001.

RNA transcripts were the template for amplifying TCR beta CDR3 regions. TCR CDR3 regions were first amplified by RT-PCR with HTBI primers. From the multiplex PCR reads, TCRdb called clonotypes with MiXCR, one entry per CDR3 protein. Here the sample spans 96,000 or so distinct CDR3 sequences, around 50% being singletons. Germline V gene sequence: CDR1 MNHNS, CDR2 SASEGT. The junction had 11 bases not matched to a gene; V was cut back by 9 bases and J by 4 bases. The CDR3 length is 14 residues. Sequencing was done on a sample of blood. The source of this sequence is a woman aged 35 to 49 with Graves' hyperthyroidism. V is TRBV6-1 and J is TRBJ2-5, with 7 bases matching TRBD1. The CDR3 DNA follows: TGTGCCAGTAGACAGGGCGTACTTTCAGAGACCCAGTACTTC. It is translated as CASRQGVLSETQYF.